Listed here are 12 T cell receptor beta chains from one sample, sequenced in a study of blood T cell repertoires in COVID-19. Assay used: immunoSEQ multiplex PCR; TCRdb lists only in-frame clones, some missing. The sample holds approximately 64,000 clones; roughly 90% are singletons and the top ten take around 3.9%. Sequenced: peripheral blood. The receptors shown here come from a man in his 70s with acute or convalescent COVID-19.

Concerning this clone itself: One junction end does not reproduce the germline sequence, and a read error may be involved. The chain uses TRBV15 and TRBJ2-3; a weak D match, TRBD1 (5 bases). The CDR3 has 14 amino acids. Per the germline V gene, CDR1 is LNHNV and CDR2 is YYDKDF (reference sequence). As DNA, the CDR3 is TGTGCCACCCGCAGGGCCGACCGGGCAGATACGCAGTATTTT. Amino acid sequence: CATRRADRADTQYF.

V usage is TRBV7-9 and J usage is TRBJ1-1, with TRBD1 matching over 8 bases. J was trimmed by 8 bases and V by 2 bases; bases with no gene match: 4. The germline CDR1 and CDR2 sequences are SEHNR and FQNEAQ (reference sequence). The CDR3 runs to 13 residues. The CDR3 sequence: CASSLLTGGEAFF. CDR3 in DNA: TGTGCCAGCAGCTTACTTACAGGGGGAGAAGCTTTCTTT. Based on the CDR3 plus reference TRBV7-9 and TRBJ1-1, the full variable domain is DTGVSQNPRHKITKRGQNVTFRCDPISEHNRLYWYRQTLGQGPEFLTYFQNEAQLEKSRLLSDRFSAERPKGSFSTLEIQRTEQGDSAMYLCASSLLTGGEAFFGQGTRLTVV.

The chain combines TRBV7-9 with TRBJ2-1; D not resolved. This CDR3 is built from 16 residues. V was clipped by 1 base and J by 0 bases, with 10 bases between them. Per the germline V gene, CDR1 is SEHNR and CDR2 is FQNEAQ (reference sequence). CDR3 in amino acids: CASSLVGTDSYNEQFF. The CDR3 coding sequence is TGTGCCAGCAGCTTAGTGGGCACTGACTCCTACAATGAGCAGTTCTTC.

The V gene is TRBV11-2, the J gene TRBJ2-7; 8 nucleotides align to TRBD1. Germline V gene data show CDR1 as SGHAT and CDR2 as FQNNGV. This CDR3 is 13 amino acids long. The V and J ends lost 5 bases and 4 bases, in that order; junction bases with no gene match: 4. As DNA, the CDR3 is TGTGCCAGCAGCGTCGGACAGGGATACGAGCAGTACTTC. This codes for CASSVGQGYEQYF.

The V and J genes are TRBV5-5 and TRBJ2-1; D is unclear. CDR3 length: 15 amino acids. The germline CDR1 and CDR2 sequences are SGHKS and YYEKEE (reference sequence). The germline V and J ends were trimmed by 2 bases and 5 bases, with 14 bases remaining between them. CDR3: CASSFQPAENNEQFF. DNA of the CDR3: TGTGCCAGCAGCTTCCAGCCGGCGGAAAACAATGAGCAGTTCTTC.

This clone was detected once. The genes are TRBV6-2 or TRBV6-3 and TRBJ2-4; TRBD2 is a possible D gene (6 bases). V was shortened by 5 bases and J by 3 bases, with 20 bases between the two germline ends. The CDR3 totals 17 residues. CDR1 and CDR2 (germline): MNHEY, SVGEGT. This chain's CDR3 is CASSSSPWEVSKNIQYF. The CDR3 DNA reads as TGTGCCAGCAGTAGCAGTCCGTGGGAGGTTAGCAAAAACATTCAGTACTTC.

The chain joins TRBV3-1 (or the pseudogene TRBV3-2) to TRBJ2-1; D gene ambiguous. Per germline, CDR1 LGHDT and CDR2 YNNKEL (reference sequence). This CDR3 spans 14 amino acids. Trimming removed 0 bases at V and 4 bases at J, with 7 bases between. In DNA, the CDR3 is TGTGCCAGCAGCCAAGAACCCGGGTACAATGAGCAGTTCTTC. As protein: CASSQEPGYNEQFF.

This clone was seen once. The J gene is TRBJ1-2, the V gene TRBV7-9, with D maybe TRBD1 (5 bases). Germline V gene lookup returns CDR1 SEHNR and CDR2 FQNEAQ (reference sequence). The V and J ends lost 5 bases and 5 bases respectively, with 12 bases between them. The CDR3 totals 13 residues. This CDR3 reads CASSRGGVYGYTF. CDR3 sequence (DNA): TGTGCCAGCAGCCGCGGGGGGGTGTATGGCTACACCTTC. The entire variable domain, with the rest obtained from reference TRBV7-9 and TRBJ1-2, is as follows: DTGVSQNPRHKITKRGQNVTFRCDPISEHNRLYWYRQTLGQGPEFLTYFQNEAQLEKSRLLSDRFSAERPKGSFSTLEIQRTEQGDSAMYLCASSRGGVYGYTFGSGTRLTVV.

The V and J genes are TRBV19 and TRBJ1-2; D not resolved. The CDR3 extends over 14 amino acids. The germline V and J ends were trimmed by 7 bases and 4 bases, with 16 bases remaining between them. Germline lookup yields CDR1 LNHDA and CDR2 SQIVND (reference sequence). This CDR3 reads CASNHGLKSYGYTF. CDR3 in DNA: TGTGCCAGTAACCATGGACTAAAAAGCTATGGCTACACCTTC.

A single count supports this clone. The chain employs TRBV19 and TRBJ2-3; the match to TRBD1 covers 7 bases. The length of the CDR3 is 13 residues. The junction had 11 bases not matched to a gene; V was cut back by 8 bases and J by 9 bases. Germline CDR1 and CDR2: LNHDA and SQIVND (reference sequence). The CDR3 nucleotides read TGTGCCAGTGCCATGGGCGCACAGGGGACGCAGTATTTT. This encodes CASAMGAQGTQYF.

The V and J genes are TRBV4-1 and TRBJ1-3; the D gene is possibly TRBD1 (5 bases). Germline V lookup: CDR1 MGHRA, CDR2 YSYEKL. V shed 2 bases and J shed 1 base, with 21 bases lying between them. The CDR3 totals 19 residues. This chain's CDR3 is CASSQSKGSDSASGNTIYF. The DNA of the CDR3 is TGCGCCAGCAGCCAATCCAAAGGCTCCGACAGCGCTTCTGGAAACACCATATATTTT.

The rearrangement uses TRBV7-2 and TRBJ1-6; D might be TRBD1 (5 bases). The length of the CDR3 is 14 residues. Trimming shortened V by 5 bases and J by 9 bases, and 14 bases separated the two germline ends. CDR1 and CDR2 from the germline V gene are SGHTA and FQGNSA. CDR3 in DNA: TGTGCCAGCAGCCCCCGAGGGGAGGCTTCACCCCTCCACTTT. Residues: CASSPRGEASPLHF.